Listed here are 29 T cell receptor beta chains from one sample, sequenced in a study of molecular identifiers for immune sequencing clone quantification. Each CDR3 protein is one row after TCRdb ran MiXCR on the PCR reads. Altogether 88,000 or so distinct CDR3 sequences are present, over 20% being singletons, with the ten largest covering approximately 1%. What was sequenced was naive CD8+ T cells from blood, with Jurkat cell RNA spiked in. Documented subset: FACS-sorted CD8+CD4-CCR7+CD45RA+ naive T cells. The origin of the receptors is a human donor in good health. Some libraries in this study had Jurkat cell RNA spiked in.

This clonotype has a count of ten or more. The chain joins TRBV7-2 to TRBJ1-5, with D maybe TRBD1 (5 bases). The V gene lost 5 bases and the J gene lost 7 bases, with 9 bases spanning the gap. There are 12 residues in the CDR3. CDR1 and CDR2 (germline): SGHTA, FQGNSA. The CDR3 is CASSGQGQPQHF. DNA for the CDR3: TGTGCCAGCAGCGGTCAGGGCCAGCCCCAGCATTTT. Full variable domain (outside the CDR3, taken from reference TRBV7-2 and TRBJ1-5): GAGVSQSPSNKVTEKGKDVELRCDPISGHTALYWYRQSLGQGLEFLIYFQGNSAPDKSGLPSDRFSAERTGGSVSTLTIQRTQQEDSAVYLCASSGQGQPQHFGDGTRLSIL.

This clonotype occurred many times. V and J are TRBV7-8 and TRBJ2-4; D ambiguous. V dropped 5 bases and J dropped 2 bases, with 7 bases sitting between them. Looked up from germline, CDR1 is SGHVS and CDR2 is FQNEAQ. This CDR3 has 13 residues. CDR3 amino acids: CASSPVTKNIQYF. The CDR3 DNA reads TGTGCCAGCAGCCCGGTGACCAAAAACATTCAGTACTTC. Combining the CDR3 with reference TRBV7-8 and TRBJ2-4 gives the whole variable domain GAGVSQSPRYKVAKRGQDVALRCDPISGHVSLFWYQQALGQGPEFLTYFQNEAQLDKSGLPSDRFFAERPEGSVSTLKIQRTQQEDSAVYLCASSPVTKNIQYFGAGTRLSVL.

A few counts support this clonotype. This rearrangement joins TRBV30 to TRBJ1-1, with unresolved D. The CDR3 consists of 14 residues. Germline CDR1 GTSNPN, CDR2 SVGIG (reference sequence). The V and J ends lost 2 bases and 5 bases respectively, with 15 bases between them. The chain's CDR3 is CAWSYVSQATEAFF. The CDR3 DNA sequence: TGTGCCTGGAGTTATGTCAGCCAAGCGACTGAAGCTTTCTTT.

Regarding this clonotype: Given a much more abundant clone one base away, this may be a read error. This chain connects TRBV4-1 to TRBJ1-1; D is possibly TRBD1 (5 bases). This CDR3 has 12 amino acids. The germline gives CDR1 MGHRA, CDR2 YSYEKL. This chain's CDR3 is CASSQSSGGALF. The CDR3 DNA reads TGCGCCAGCAGCCAAAGCTCTGGGGGAGCTCTCTTT.

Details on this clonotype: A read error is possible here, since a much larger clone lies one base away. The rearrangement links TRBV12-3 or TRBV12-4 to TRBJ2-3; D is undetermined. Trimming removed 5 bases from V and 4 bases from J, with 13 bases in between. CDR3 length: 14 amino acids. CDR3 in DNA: TGTGCCAGCAGTCCCCTGCTTCGCGCAGATACGCAGTATTTT. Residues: CASSPLLRADTQYF.

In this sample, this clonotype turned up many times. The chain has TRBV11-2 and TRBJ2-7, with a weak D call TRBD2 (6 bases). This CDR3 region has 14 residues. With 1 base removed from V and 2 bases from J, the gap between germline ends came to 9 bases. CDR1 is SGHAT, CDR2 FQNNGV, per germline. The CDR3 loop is CASSLVEGTYEQYF. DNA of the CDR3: TGTGCCAGCAGCTTAGTGGAGGGGACCTACGAGCAGTACTTC.

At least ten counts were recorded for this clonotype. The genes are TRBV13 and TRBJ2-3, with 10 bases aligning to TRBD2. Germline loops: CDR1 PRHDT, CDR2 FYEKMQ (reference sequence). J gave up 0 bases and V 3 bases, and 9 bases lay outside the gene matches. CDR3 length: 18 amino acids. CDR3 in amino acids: CASSLGVSGGSSTDTQYF. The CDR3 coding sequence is TGTGCCAGCAGCTTGGGCGTTAGCGGGGGGTCTAGCACAGATACGCAGTATTTT.

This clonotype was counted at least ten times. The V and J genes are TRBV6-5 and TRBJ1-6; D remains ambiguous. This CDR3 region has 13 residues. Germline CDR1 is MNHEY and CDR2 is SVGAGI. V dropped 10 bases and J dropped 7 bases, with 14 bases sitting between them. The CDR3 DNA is TGTGCCATCGCTATGGCCCAAAATTCACCCCTCCACTTT. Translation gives CAIAMAQNSPLHF.

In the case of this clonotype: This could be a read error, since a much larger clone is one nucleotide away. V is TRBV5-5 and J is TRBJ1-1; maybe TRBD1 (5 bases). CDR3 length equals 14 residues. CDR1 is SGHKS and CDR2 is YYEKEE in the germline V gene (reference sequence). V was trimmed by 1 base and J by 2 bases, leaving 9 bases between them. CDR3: CASSLWGPNTEAFF. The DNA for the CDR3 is TGTGCCAGCAGCTTGTGGGGCCCCAACACTGAAGCTTTCTTT.

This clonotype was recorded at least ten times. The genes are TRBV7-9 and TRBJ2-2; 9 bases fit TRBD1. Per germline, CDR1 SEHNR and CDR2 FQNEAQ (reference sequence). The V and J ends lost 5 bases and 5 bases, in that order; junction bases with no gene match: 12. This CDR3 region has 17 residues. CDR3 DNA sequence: TGTGCCAGCAGCCCTACCTGGGGACAGGGAATAACCGGGGAGCTGTTTTTT. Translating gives CASSPTWGQGITGELFF.

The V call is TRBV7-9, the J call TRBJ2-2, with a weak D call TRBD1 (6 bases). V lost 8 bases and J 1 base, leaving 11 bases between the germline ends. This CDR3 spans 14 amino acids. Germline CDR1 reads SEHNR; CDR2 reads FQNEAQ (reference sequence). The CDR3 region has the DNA TGTGCCAGCTGCAGGACAGAGAACACCGGGGAGCTGTTTTTT. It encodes CASCRTENTGELFF.

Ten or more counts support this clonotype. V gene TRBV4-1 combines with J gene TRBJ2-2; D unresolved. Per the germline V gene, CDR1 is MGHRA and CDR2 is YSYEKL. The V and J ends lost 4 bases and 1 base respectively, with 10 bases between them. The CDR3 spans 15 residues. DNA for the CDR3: TGCGCCAGCAGCCTTATGGACGGGAACACCGGGGAGCTGTTTTTT. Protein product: CASSLMDGNTGELFF.

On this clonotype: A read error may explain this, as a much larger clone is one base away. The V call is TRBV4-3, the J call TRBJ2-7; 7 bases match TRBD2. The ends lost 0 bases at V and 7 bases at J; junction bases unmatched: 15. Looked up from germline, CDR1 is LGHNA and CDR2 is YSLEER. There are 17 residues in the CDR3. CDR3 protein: CASSQDSIGRGVGEQYF. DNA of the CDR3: TGCGCCAGCAGCCAAGACTCGATTGGACGGGGGGTCGGGGAGCAGTACTTC.

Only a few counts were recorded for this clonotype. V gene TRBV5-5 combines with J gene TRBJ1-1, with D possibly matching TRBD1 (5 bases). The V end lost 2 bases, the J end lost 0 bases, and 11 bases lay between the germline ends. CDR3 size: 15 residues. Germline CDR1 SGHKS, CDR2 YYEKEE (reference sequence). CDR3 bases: TGTGCCAGCAGCTTAAGGGACTTTATGAACACTGAAGCTTTCTTT. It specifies CASSLRDFMNTEAFF.

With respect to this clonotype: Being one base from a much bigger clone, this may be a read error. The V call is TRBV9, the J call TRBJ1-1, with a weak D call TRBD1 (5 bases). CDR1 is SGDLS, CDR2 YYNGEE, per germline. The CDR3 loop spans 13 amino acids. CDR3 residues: CPSSVGGSTEAFF. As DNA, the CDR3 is TGTCCCAGCAGCGTGGGGGGGTCCACTGAAGCTTTCTTT. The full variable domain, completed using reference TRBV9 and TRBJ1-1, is DSGVTQTPKHLITATGQRVTLRCSPRSGDLSVYWYQQSLDQGLQFLIQYYNGEERAKGNILERFSAQQFPDLHSELNLSSLELGDSALYFCPSSVGGSTEAFFGQGTRLTVV.

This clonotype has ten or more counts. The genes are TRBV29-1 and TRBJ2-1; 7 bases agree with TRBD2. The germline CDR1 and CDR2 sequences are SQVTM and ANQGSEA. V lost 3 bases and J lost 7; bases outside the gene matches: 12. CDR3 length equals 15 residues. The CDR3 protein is CSVDGRGVGYNEQFF. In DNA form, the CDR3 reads TGCAGCGTTGATGGACGGGGGGTAGGATATAATGAGCAGTTCTTC.

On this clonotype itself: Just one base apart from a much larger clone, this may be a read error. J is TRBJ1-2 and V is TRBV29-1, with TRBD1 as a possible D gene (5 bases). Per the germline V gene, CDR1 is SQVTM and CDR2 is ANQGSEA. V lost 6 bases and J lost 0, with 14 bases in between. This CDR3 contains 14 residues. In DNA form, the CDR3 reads TGCAGCGTGGACGGGGCCACCACTAACTATGGCTACACCTTC. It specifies CSVDGATTNYGYTF.

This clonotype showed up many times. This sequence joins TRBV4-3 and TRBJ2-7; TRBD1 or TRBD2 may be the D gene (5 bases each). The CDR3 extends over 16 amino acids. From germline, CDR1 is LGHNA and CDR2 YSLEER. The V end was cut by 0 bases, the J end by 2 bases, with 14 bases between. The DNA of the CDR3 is TGCGCCAGCAGCCAAGATCGCTTCGGGGACGCCTACGAGCAGTACTTC. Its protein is CASSQDRFGDAYEQYF.

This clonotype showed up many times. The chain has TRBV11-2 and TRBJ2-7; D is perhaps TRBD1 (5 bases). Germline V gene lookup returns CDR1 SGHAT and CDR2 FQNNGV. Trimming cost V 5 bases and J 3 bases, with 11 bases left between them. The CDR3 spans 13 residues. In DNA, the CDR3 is TGTGCCAGCAGCCCCCCAGGGAACTACGAGCAGTACTTC. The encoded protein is CASSPPGNYEQYF.

DNA of the CDR3: TGTGCCTGGAGTGTGACCCCGGAGGGTGGTGATAATTCACCCCTCCACTTT. It encodes CAWSVTPEGGDNSPLHF. The chain has TRBV30 and TRBJ1-6; D not resolved. In germline, CDR1 is GTSNPN, CDR2 SVGIG (reference sequence). Trimming removed 0 bases from V and 5 bases from J, with 17 bases in between. The CDR3 consists of 17 residues.

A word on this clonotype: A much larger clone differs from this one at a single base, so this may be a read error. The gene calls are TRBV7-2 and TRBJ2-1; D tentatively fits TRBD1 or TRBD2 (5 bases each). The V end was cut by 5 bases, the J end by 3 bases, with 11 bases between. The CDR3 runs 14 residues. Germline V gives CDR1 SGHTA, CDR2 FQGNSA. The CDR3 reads CASSLPGRYNEQFF. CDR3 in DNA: TGTGCCAGCAGCCTCCCGGGGCGCTACAATGAGCAGTTCTTC.

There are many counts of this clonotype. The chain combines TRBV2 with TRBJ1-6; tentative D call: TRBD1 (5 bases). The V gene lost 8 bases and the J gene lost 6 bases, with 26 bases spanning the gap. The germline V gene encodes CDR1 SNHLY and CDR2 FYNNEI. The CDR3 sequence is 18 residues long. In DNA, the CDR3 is TGTGCCAGCTGGCTCCCACAGACGGAAGTGGGGACTAATTCACCCCTCCACTTT. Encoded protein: CASWLPQTEVGTNSPLHF.

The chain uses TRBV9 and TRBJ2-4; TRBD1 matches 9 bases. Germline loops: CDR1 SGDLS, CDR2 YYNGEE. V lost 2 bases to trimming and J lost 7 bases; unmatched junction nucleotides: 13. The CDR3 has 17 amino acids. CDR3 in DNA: TGTGCCAGCAGCGTCTCACCCGGGACAGGGTTTCTCAACATTCAGTACTTC. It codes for CASSVSPGTGFLNIQYF.

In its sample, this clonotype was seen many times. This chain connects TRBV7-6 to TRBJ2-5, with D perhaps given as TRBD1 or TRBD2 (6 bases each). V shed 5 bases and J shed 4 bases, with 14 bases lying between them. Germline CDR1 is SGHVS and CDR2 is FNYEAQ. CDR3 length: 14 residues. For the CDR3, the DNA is TGTGCCAGCAGCCATATACGGGGGCTAGAGACCCAGTACTTC. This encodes CASSHIRGLETQYF.

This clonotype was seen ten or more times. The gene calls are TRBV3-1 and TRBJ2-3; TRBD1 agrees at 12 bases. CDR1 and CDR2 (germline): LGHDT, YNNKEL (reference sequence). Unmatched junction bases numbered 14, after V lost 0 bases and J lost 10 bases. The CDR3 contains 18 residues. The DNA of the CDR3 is TGTGCCAGCAGCCAAGATGCCTCCGGGACAGGGGGCTGGGTCTCGCAGTATTTT. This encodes CASSQDASGTGGWVSQYF.

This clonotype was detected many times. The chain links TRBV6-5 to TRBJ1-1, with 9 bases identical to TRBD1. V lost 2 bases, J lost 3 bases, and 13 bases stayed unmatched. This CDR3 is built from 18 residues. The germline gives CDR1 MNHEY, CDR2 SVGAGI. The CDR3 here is CASSYRTGVNRQHTEAFF. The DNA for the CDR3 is TGTGCCAGCAGTTACCGGACAGGGGTGAATCGACAACACACTGAAGCTTTCTTT.

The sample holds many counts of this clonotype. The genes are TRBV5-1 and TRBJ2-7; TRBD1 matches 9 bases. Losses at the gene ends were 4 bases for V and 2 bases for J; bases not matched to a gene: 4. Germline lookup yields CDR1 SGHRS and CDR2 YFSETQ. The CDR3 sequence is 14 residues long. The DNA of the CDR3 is TGCGCCAGCAGCAGAACAGGGGGCCCCTACGAGCAGTACTTC. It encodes CASSRTGGPYEQYF. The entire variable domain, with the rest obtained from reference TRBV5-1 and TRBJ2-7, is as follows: KAGVTQTPRYLIKTRGQQVTLSCSPISGHRSVSWYQQTPGQGLQFLFEYFSETQRNKGNFPGRFSGRQFSNSRSEMNVSTLELGDSALYLCASSRTGGPYEQYFGPGTRLTVT.

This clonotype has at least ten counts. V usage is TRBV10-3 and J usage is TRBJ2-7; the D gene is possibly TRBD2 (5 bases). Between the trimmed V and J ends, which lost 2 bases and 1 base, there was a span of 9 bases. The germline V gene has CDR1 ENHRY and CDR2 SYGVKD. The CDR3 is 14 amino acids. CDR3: CAISEPGSSYEQYF. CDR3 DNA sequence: TGTGCCATCAGTGAGCCGGGGAGTTCCTACGAGCAGTACTTC.

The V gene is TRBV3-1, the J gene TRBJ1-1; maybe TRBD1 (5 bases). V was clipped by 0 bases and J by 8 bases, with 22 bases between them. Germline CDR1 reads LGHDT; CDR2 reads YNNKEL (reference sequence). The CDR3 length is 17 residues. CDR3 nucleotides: TGTGCCAGCAGCCAAGAATCGTCCCTCATCTACGGGACGGAAGCTTTCTTT. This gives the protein CASSQESSLIYGTEAFF.